The sequence of this T cell receptor beta chain was determined in a study of T cell responses to AZD1222 COVID-19 vaccine (dated by TCRdb to the early 2020s). At the level of the whole study: AZD1222 recipients whose second dose came at about 4 weeks and those whose second dose came at about 12 weeks were combined into one group, since spike-specific TCR depth and breadth did not differ between the two schedules. TCR sequencing was performed for some 250 trial participants, of whom some 200 were given two doses of AZD1222 and some 26 were given two doses of MenACWY control vaccine. Trial participants were enrolled into age subgroups of 18-55, 56-69 and 70-plus years, which contained about 150, 27 and 61 TCR-sequenced participants, respectively. General conclusions and limits of the study: Reportedly, almost half of the unique spike-specific TCRs recognized epitopes lying outside the regions that are mutated in the B.1.351 and B.1.1.7 variants. The 56-69-year group was small, and its depth increase did not reach significance, likely because of low power. Conclusions about previously exposed vaccinees were limited because only six AZD1222 recipients were SARS-CoV-2 seropositive at baseline. Participants were mostly white British and included more females than males, and it was suggested by the authors that clonal diversity may have been underestimated. Spike-specific TCR breadth and depth rose significantly after two AZD1222 doses compared with day 0 and with MenACWY recipients. Because no day 14 peak-response samples were available, the repertoires could be characterized only after the peak T cell response. The whole spike protein was spanned by vaccine-associated CD4 TCRs, and dominant responses were seen in regions 160-218 and 743-854.

Including the terminal cysteine and phenylalanine, the CDR3 comprises 18 residues. The CDR3 DNA has 54 bases and is translated from base 1. According to the germline V gene, CDR1 reads MNHEY and CDR2 reads SVGEGT. V is reduced by 0 bases and J by 0 bases, leaving a spacing of 15 bases between them. Worth noting for this clone: Its antigen remains undetermined. One base away there is no much larger clone; base qualities are not given.

The CDR3 regions of human TCRbeta chains were subjected to immunosequencing. On the study's bioinformatics: Repertoire TCRs were checked for matches against a reference library of SARS-CoV-2-specific TCRs that had been generated using the MIRA antigen-specificity platform. Breadth was defined as the fraction of unique TCRs that were SARS-CoV-2-associated, and depth was defined as the fraction of total T cells that were SARS-CoV-2-associated. Using the MIRA data, every spike-specific TCR was mapped to the spike region that the TCR reacted to and assigned to either a CD4 or a CD8 class. Log10-transformed breadth and depth values were compared by one-way ANOVA with Sidak's multiple comparisons tests. TCRdb carries this immuneACCESS record with in-frame sequences only. Its versions omit some clonotypes, under half of them owing to an unresolved V gene in the studies checked, with the rest unexplained. The V and J calls and the clone size are those of that table, but D and trimming were determined from the DNA. The sample records some 200,000 clones, around 92% of which are singletons. The ten biggest clones cover 8.5% to 12% of the sample.

This specimen's time point label, interpreted: baseline before first vaccination. Vaccinee samples came from UK trials COV001 and COV002, including a single-blind randomized controlled phase 2/3 trial of AZD1222 (ChAdOx1 nCoV-19) in healthy adults. For TCRbeta chain sequencing, PBMC samples were collected from trial participants at day 0 and at day 28 after the second dose. The TCR sequence derives from an adult in good health. This specimen was peripheral blood, taken on day 0 of AZD1222 vaccination. The rearranged segments are TRBV6-2 or TRBV6-3 and TRBJ1-3, with a tentative D gene TRBD1 over 5 matching bases. The DNA sequence reads TGTGCCAGCAGTTACTCGACGCCGCGCAGGGTCTCTGGAAACACCATATATTTT. Its protein reads: CASSYSTPRRVSGNTIYF.